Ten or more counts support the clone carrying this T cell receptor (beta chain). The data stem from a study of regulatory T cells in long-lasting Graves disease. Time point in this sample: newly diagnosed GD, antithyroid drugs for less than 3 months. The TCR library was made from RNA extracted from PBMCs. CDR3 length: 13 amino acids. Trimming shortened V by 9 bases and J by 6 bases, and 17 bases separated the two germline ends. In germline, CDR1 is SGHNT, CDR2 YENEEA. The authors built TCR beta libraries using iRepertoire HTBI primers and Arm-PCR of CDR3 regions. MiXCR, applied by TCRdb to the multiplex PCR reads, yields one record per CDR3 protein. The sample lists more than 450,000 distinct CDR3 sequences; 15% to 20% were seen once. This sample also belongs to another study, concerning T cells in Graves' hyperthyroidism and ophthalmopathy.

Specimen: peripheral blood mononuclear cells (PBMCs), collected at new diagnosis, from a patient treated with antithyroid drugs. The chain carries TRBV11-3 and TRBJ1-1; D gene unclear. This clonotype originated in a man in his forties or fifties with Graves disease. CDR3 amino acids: CASRRQTVAEAFF. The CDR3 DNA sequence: TGTGCCAGTAGAAGGCAAACGGTGGCTGAAGCTTTCTTT.